Listed below are T cell receptor beta chains from one sample, sequenced in a study of T cell responses to AZD1222 COVID-19 vaccine. Using immunoSEQ multiplex PCR, the repertoire was profiled, and TCRdb retains in-frame clones only, with some absent. The profile shows 110,000 or so clones, about nine tenths of them singletons. The material sequenced was peripheral blood, taken 28 days after the second dose of the MenACWY control vaccine. The source is an adult who received the MenACWY meningococcal vaccine as a control. CDR3s include the opening cysteine and the closing phenylalanine or tryptophan. The D gene is left open where the match is weak. Clone size is stated in some rows and not others, as once, few, many or a class when expanded.

v_call	j_call	clone_size	d_call	cdr3_aa	cdr3_nt
TRBV24-1	TRBJ2-3	.	TRBD2	CATSGLTSGSPDTQYF	TGTGCCACCAGCGGCCTTACTAGCGGGAGCCCAGATACGCAGTATTTT
TRBV28	TRBJ2-2	once	TRBD1	CASRHLGQTNTGELFF	TGTGCCAGCAGACACCTGGGACAGACGAACACCGGGGAGCTGTTTTTT
TRBV7-5	TRBJ1-5	.	.	CVRSLDTDRFSTPSSNQPQHF	TGTGTCAGAAGCTTAGACACCGACCGCTTTAGCACCCCTTCTAGCAATCAGCCCCAGCATTTT
TRBV28	TRBJ1-5	.	.	CASSHPKLGAFQPQHF	TGTGCCAGCAGTCACCCAAAATTGGGGGCTTTTCAGCCCCAGCATTTT
TRBV28	TRBJ2-1	.	.	CASRLDISYNEQFF	TGTGCCAGCAGGCTGGACATTTCCTACAATGAGCAGTTCTTC
TRBV27	TRBJ2-7	.	.	CASSLNRAFYEQYF	TGTGCCAGCAGTTTGAACAGAGCTTTCTACGAGCAGTACTTC
TRBV12-3/TRBV12-4	TRBJ1-1	.	.	CASSSTAGGEAFF	TGTGCCAGCAGTTCGACTGCGGGGGGTGAAGCTTTCTTT
TRBV10-3	TRBJ1-3	.	.	CAISESGHRFSGNTIYF	TGTGCCATCAGTGAGTCTGGTCACAGGTTCTCTGGAAACACCATATATTTT
TRBV2	TRBJ2-2	.	.	CASSENRPGKNTGELFF	TGTGCCAGCAGTGAGAATAGGCCCGGAAAGAACACCGGGGAGCTGTTTTTT
TRBV28	TRBJ2-7	.	TRBD1	CASCLGTGEGWDEQYF	TGTGCCAGCTGTTTGGGGACAGGGGAGGGCTGGGACGAGCAGTACTTC
TRBV10-3	TRBJ1-2	.	TRBD1	CAISESPGGNYGYTF	TGTGCCATCAGTGAGTCTCCAGGGGGCAACTATGGCTACACCTTC
TRBV6-6	TRBJ2-6	.	.	CASSKRVYPGANVLTF	TGTGCCAGCAGTAAGAGAGTGTACCCTGGGGCCAACGTCCTGACTTTC
TRBV15	TRBJ2-3	.	TRBD2	CATSRAGADTQYF	TGTGCCACCAGCAGGGCGGGAGCAGATACGCAGTATTTT
TRBV19	TRBJ1-2	few	.	CASSKDGYGYTF	TGTGCCAGTAGTAAGGACGGATATGGCTACACCTTC
TRBV5-4	TRBJ2-1	.	.	CASSFHSGNEQFF	TGTGCCAGCAGCTTCCACAGCGGCAATGAGCAGTTCTTC
TRBV6-2/TRBV6-3	TRBJ2-6	once	.	CASSYRGPNSGANVLTF	TGTGCCAGCAGTTACAGGGGACCTAACTCTGGGGCCAACGTCCTGACTTTC
TRBV19	TRBJ2-7	few	.	CASSIAQPYEQYF	TGTGCCAGTAGTATAGCACAGCCCTACGAGCAGTACTTC
TRBV7-8	TRBJ1-2	.	.	CASSLDREYGYTF	TGTGCCAGCAGCTTAGACAGGGAGTATGGCTACACCTTC
TRBV5-5	TRBJ2-3	few	TRBD2	CASSYLLAGVTNADTQYF	TGTGCCAGCAGCTATCTACTAGCGGGAGTAACTAACGCAGATACGCAGTATTTT
TRBV28	TRBJ1-6	few	.	CASGPPLHF	TGTGCCAGCGGGCCGCCCCTCCACTTT
TRBV11-2	TRBJ1-2	once	.	CASSLVGGFRYGYTF	TGTGCCAGCAGCTTAGTCGGAGGGTTTCGTTATGGCTACACCTTC
TRBV7-9	TRBJ1-2	.	.	CASSLDGRNYGYTF	TGTGCCAGCAGCTTAGATGGCAGGAACTATGGCTACACCTTC
TRBV4-1	TRBJ2-4	.	TRBD2	CASSQIVYSSGSGAKNIQYF	TGCGCCAGCAGCCAAATTGTCTATTCTAGCGGGAGCGGAGCCAAAAACATTCAGTACTTC
TRBV28	TRBJ2-3	.	TRBD1	CASRTGTGETDTQYF	TGTGCCAGCAGAACCGGGACAGGGGAAACAGATACGCAGTATTTT
TRBV20-1	TRBJ2-3	few	.	CSASAGVGDTQYF	TGCAGTGCTAGTGCGGGTGTCGGAGATACGCAGTATTTT
TRBV7-6	TRBJ2-1	once	.	CASSLEPGAGFNEQFF	TGTGCCAGCAGCTTAGAACCGGGTGCGGGTTTCAATGAGCAGTTCTTC
TRBV28	TRBJ1-4	.	.	CASSTLKTNEKLFF	TGTGCCAGCAGTACCCTGAAAACTAATGAAAAACTGTTTTTT
TRBV11-2	TRBJ1-1	.	.	CASSLGTGTLGEAFF	TGTGCCAGCAGCTTAGGCACAGGGACTTTAGGGGAAGCCTTCTTT
TRBV5-5	TRBJ2-7	.	TRBD1	CASSQQGAYEQYF	TGTGCCAGCAGCCAACAGGGGGCCTACGAGCAGTACTTC
TRBV7-8	TRBJ2-3	.	TRBD2	CASSGQTGLAGSASTDTQYF	TGTGCCAGCAGTGGTCAGACGGGACTAGCGGGGAGTGCTAGCACAGATACGCAGTATTTT
TRBV5-4	TRBJ1-6	.	TRBD1	CASSPGQGASPFHF	TGTGCCAGCAGCCCCGGACAGGGGGCCTCACCCTTCCACTTT